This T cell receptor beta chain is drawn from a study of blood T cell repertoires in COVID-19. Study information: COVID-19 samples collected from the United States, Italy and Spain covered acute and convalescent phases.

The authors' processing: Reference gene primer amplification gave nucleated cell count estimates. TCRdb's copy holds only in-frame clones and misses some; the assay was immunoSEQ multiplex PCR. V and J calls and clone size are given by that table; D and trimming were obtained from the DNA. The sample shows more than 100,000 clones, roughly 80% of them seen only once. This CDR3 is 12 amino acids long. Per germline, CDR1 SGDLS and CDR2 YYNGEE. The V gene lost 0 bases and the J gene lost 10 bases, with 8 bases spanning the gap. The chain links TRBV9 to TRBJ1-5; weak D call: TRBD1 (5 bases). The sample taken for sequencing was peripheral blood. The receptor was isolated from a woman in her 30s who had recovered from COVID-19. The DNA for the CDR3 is TGTGCCAGCAGCGTAGAGGGGTTACCCCAGCATTTT. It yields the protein CASSVEGLPQHF.